These 5 T cell receptor beta chains were sequenced from one sample in a study of cytomegalovirus exposure and HLA in healthy donors. Primers: 60 Vbeta forward and 13 Jbeta reverse. TCRdb keeps only in-frame clones here, not all; method: immunoSEQ multiplex PCR. The sample has 60,000 to 70,000 clones, approximately 78% seen once. Specimen: PBMCs. The receptors here all came from a man younger than 30 in good health and CMV-seropositive.

This chain joins TRBV30 and TRBJ2-5; 9 bases match TRBD1. Losses at the gene ends were 3 bases for V and 5 bases for J; bases not matched to a gene: 4. CDR1 is GTSNPN, CDR2 SVGIG, per germline (reference sequence). The CDR3 totals 13 residues. In nucleotides, the CDR3 is TGTGCCTGGAGCGGGACAGGGTCCGAGACCCAGTACTTC. The encoded protein is CAWSGTGSETQYF.

The chain links TRBV4-1 to TRBJ2-1; 15 bases line up with TRBD2. Per germline, CDR1 MGHRA and CDR2 YSYEKL. Trimming at V came to 1 base and at J to 12 bases, leaving 16 bases not matched to a gene. The length of the CDR3 is 19 residues. The CDR3 spells CASSQVRAHWTSGGAPQFF. The DNA for the CDR3 is TGCGCCAGCAGCCAAGTTCGTGCTCATTGGACTAGCGGGGGGGCGCCGCAGTTCTTC.

This sequence joins TRBV29-1 and TRBJ1-2; 8 bases are a match to TRBD1. Trimming removed 5 bases from V and 3 bases from J; junction bases left unmatched: 2. CDR3 size: 12 residues. Germline CDR1 and CDR2: SQVTM and ANQGSEA. In DNA form, the CDR3 reads TGCAGCGTTACACAGGGGGACTATGGCTACACCTTC. It is translated as CSVTQGDYGYTF.

This chain links TRBV30 with TRBJ2-5; no definite D call. The germline V gene has CDR1 GTSNPN and CDR2 SVGIG (reference sequence). The CDR3 spans 12 residues. The ends were cut back, 3 bases at V and 7 bases at J, with 12 bases in the middle. CDR3 region: CAWSPAGLTQYF. CDR3 DNA: TGTGCCTGGAGCCCGGCAGGCTTGACCCAGTACTTC.

V and J are TRBV6-5 and TRBJ1-1; TRBD1 might be the D (6 bases). Trimming removed 7 bases at V and 2 bases at J, with 14 bases between. The length of the CDR3 is 14 residues. Germline CDR1 reads MNHEY; CDR2 reads SVGAGI. CDR3: CASTQGQRNTEAFF. The CDR3, as DNA: TGTGCCAGCACCCAAGGACAGAGAAACACTGAAGCTTTCTTT.